This T cell receptor beta chain stems from a study of blood T cells in healthy people across ages. Total RNA extraction produced at least 5.5 micrograms (per sample) for the study. Combining a sample-barcoded 5' primer with a J-beta primer mix, a second PCR ran for 7 to 11 cycles. TCRdb independently ran MiXCR on the 5' RACE reads; one entry per CDR3 protein. The repertoire holds around 900,000 distinct CDR3 sequences, with under 35% as singletons. This TCR derives from a woman older than 75 in good health. Input material: blood.

As DNA, the CDR3 is TGTGCCACCAGCTCGCCCCTGGGGAGGGGCACAGATACGCAGTATTTT. It is translated as CATSSPLGRGTDTQYF. This chain links TRBV15 with TRBJ2-3; 7 bases agree with TRBD2. J lost 1 base, V lost 5 bases, and 9 bases had no gene match. Germline V gene sequence: CDR1 LNHNV, CDR2 YYDKDF (reference sequence). This CDR3 spans 16 amino acids.